This passage covers 15 T cell receptor beta chains from one sample sequenced in a study of blood T cells in healthy people across ages. Together with a sample-barcoded 5' primer, a J-beta primer mix was included in a second PCR lasting about 7 to 12 cycles. Using its own MiXCR run on the 5' RACE reads, TCRdb lists one record per CDR3 protein. The sample has over 1,500,000 distinct CDR3 sequences, about two fifths seen once. Sequencing was carried out using blood. The receptors stem from a human donor in good health.

The table lists this clonotype with a few counts. This rearrangement joins TRBV29-1 to TRBJ2-7, with D perhaps matching TRBD2 (5 bases). Trimming pared 5 bases from V and 2 bases from J, leaving 13 bases between. The CDR3 is made up of 13 amino acids. From germline, CDR1 is SQVTM and CDR2 ANQGSEA. CDR3 amino acids: CSVSEVLTYEQYF. In DNA form, the CDR3 reads TGCAGCGTTTCGGAGGTTCTAACCTACGAGCAGTACTTC.

Note on this clonotype: A much larger clone lies one base from this, so it may be a read error. The CDR3 coding sequence is TGTGCCACCAGCAGAGAATCCTCCGGACAGGGAGTATCCTACGAGCAGTACTTC. This gives the protein CATSRESSGQGVSYEQYF. This chain uses TRBV15 with TRBJ2-7, with 8 bases aligning to TRBD1. Trimming at V came to 0 bases and at J to 1 base, leaving 11 bases not matched to a gene. The CDR3 totals 18 residues. Germline V gene sequence: CDR1 LNHNV, CDR2 YYDKDF (reference sequence).

This clonotype was seen a single time. The chain is built from TRBV18 and TRBJ1-1; 7 positions match TRBD1. V shed 6 bases and J 4 bases; nucleotides not matched to a gene: 14. The V gene's germline CDR1 is KGHSH and CDR2 LQKENI. The length of the CDR3 is 16 residues. The CDR3 spells CASSPTPRAGGTEAFF. The CDR3 nucleotides read TGTGCCAGCTCCCCTACCCCTAGAGCAGGGGGCACTGAAGCTTTCTTT.

This chain uses TRBV29-1 with TRBJ1-2, with D possibly TRBD1 on 6 matching bases. The germline V and J ends were trimmed by 7 bases and 10 bases, with 22 bases remaining between them. This CDR3 is built from 13 residues. CDR1 and CDR2 from the germline V gene are SQVTM and ANQGSEA. CDR3 sequence reads: CSATTQYRADYTF. CDR3 DNA sequence: TGCAGCGCCACCACACAATACAGGGCTGACTACACCTTC.

This clonotype was found once. A junction boundary mismatches the germline segment, possibly from a read error. This rearrangement joins TRBV12-3 or TRBV12-4 to TRBJ2-7; D gene unclear. The length of the CDR3 is 11 residues. The CDR3 nucleotides are TGTACCAGCAGTCACGGTTACGAGCAGTACTTC. Its protein is CTSSHGYEQYF.

This clonotype has a single count. This chain uses TRBV4-1 with TRBJ2-1, with TRBD2 as a possible D gene (6 bases). The CDR3 loop spans 18 amino acids. The V gene's germline CDR1 is MGHRA and CDR2 YSYEKL. Trimming took off 5 bases at V and 1 base at J, with 21 bases between the two ends. This chain's CDR3 is CASSKSKGRGMSYNEQFF. In DNA, the CDR3 is TGCGCCAGCAGCAAGTCTAAGGGGCGGGGAATGTCCTACAATGAGCAGTTCTTC.

V and J are TRBV4-3 and TRBJ2-1; 9 bases match TRBD2. With V trimmed by 0 bases and J by 0 bases, 6 bases remained unmatched. The CDR3 length is 18 residues. The V gene's germline CDR1 is LGHNA and CDR2 YSLEER. CDR3 loop: CASSQDDLAGHSYNEQFF. For the CDR3, the DNA is TGCGCCAGCAGCCAAGATGACCTAGCGGGGCACTCCTACAATGAGCAGTTCTTC.

This clonotype came up a few times. The chain couples TRBV9 to TRBJ2-7, with TRBD1 as a possible D gene (6 bases). The CDR3 totals 16 residues. V shed 0 bases and J shed 6 bases, with 19 bases lying between them. CDR1 is SGDLS and CDR2 is YYNGEE in the germline V gene. The CDR3 sequence is CASSVDTQGSFGEQYF. The CDR3 DNA follows: TGTGCCAGCAGCGTAGATACCCAGGGGTCCTTCGGCGAGCAGTACTTC.

This clonotype was found a few times. This chain connects TRBV7-8 to TRBJ2-7; 9 bases agree with TRBD1. The CDR3 contains 15 residues. The J segment lost 2 bases and the V segment lost 5 bases, leaving 7 bases of the junction unmatched. CDR1 and CDR2 from the germline V gene are SGHVS and FQNEAQ. The CDR3 sequence is CASSPNRGPTYEQYF. The CDR3 DNA sequence: TGTGCCAGCAGCCCGAACAGGGGGCCAACCTACGAGCAGTACTTC.

This sequence joins TRBV15 and TRBJ1-2; 7 nucleotides agree with TRBD1. V shed 11 bases, J shed 7 bases, and the junction held 10 bases outside the gene matches. Germline assignment: CDR1 LNHNV and CDR2 YYDKDF (reference sequence). The CDR3 has 12 amino acids. Here the CDR3 DNA reads TGTGCCGCCCGTCGCCAGGGGGGTGGCTACACCTTC. It specifies CAARRQGGGYTF.

The chain has TRBV25-1 and TRBJ1-2; D is possibly TRBD1 (5 bases). This CDR3 has 12 amino acids. CDR1 is MGHDK and CDR2 is SYGVNS in the germline V gene. The V and J ends lost 4 bases and 6 bases respectively, with 9 bases between them. The CDR3 here is CASSGSGHGYTF. In nucleotides, the CDR3 is TGTGCCAGCAGTGGATCGGGGCATGGCTACACCTTC.

J is TRBJ2-7 and V is TRBV4-3; D is perhaps TRBD1 (6 bases). V lost 4 bases and J 2 bases, leaving 24 bases between the germline ends. CDR1 and CDR2 from the germline V gene are LGHNA and YSLEER. This CDR3 is built from 18 residues. CDR3 nucleotide sequence: TGCGCCAGCAGCCGAGCATCCCCGTCTCAGGGGCGGACCTACGAGCAGTACTTC. The encoded protein is CASSRASPSQGRTYEQYF.

The chain carries TRBV29-1 and TRBJ2-1, with D perhaps being TRBD1 or TRBD2 (5 bases each). This CDR3 contains 15 residues. Per germline, CDR1 SQVTM and CDR2 ANQGSEA. Trimming shortened V by 1 base and J by 5 bases, and 15 bases separated the two germline ends. CDR3 loop: CSVEGLGPTDNEQFF. The DNA for the CDR3 is TGCAGCGTTGAAGGTCTGGGACCAACCGACAATGAGCAGTTCTTC.

This clonotype has only a few counts. This sequence joins TRBV7-6 and TRBJ1-2; D is ambiguous. The V and J ends lost 0 bases and 7 bases respectively, with 15 bases between them. CDR3 length: 15 amino acids. CDR1 and CDR2 from the germline V gene are SGHVS and FNYEAQ. CDR3 amino acids: CASSLASSGFFGYTF. The CDR3, as DNA: TGTGCCAGCAGCTTAGCGTCTTCCGGGTTTTTTGGCTACACCTTC.

This chain uses TRBV6-1 with TRBJ2-3; 9 bases are shared with TRBD1. Germline-derived CDR1 and CDR2 are MNHNS and SASEGT. There are 14 residues in the CDR3. The junction had 4 bases not matched to a gene; V was cut back by 5 bases and J by 4 bases. Here the CDR3 DNA reads TGTGCCAGCAGTACAGGGGGCGCGTCAGATACGCAGTATTTT. Its protein product is CASSTGGASDTQYF.